These 27 T cell receptor beta chains came from one sample sequenced in a study of blood T cell repertoires in COVID-19. Sequenced by immunoSEQ multiplex PCR; TCRdb stores in-frame clones only, minus some. The sample records about 80,000 clones, 70% to 90% being singletons. The specimen sequenced was peripheral blood. These receptors all come from a woman at least 80 years old with acute or convalescent COVID-19.

The chain uses TRBV18 and TRBJ2-7; 8 bases are a match to TRBD1. Trimming took 2 bases from V and 0 from J; bases not matched to a gene: 9. Germline assignment: CDR1 KGHSH and CDR2 LQKENI. The CDR3 sequence is 17 residues long. In nucleotides, the CDR3 is TGTGCCAGCTCACCAACCCAGACAGGGGCGAGCTCCTACGAGCAGTACTTC. Translated, it gives CASSPTQTGASSYEQYF. Using reference TRBV18 and TRBJ2-7 for the parts outside the CDR3, the full variable domain is NAGVMQNPRHLVRRRGQEARLRCSPMKGHSHVYWYRQLPEEGLKFMVYLQKENIIDESGMPKERFSAEFPKEGPSILRIQQVVRGDSAAYFCASSPTQTGASSYEQYFGPGTRLTVT.

V usage is TRBV2 and J usage is TRBJ1-2; 9 bases are a match to TRBD1. The CDR3 runs to 13 residues. Germline values: CDR1 SNHLY, CDR2 FYNNEI. With V trimmed by 5 bases and J by 4 bases, 2 bases remained unmatched. This CDR3 is CASSTGGGYGYTF. For the CDR3, the DNA is TGTGCCAGCAGTACAGGGGGCGGCTATGGCTACACCTTC.

In its sample, this clone was seen a few times. The V and J genes are TRBV5-1 and TRBJ1-1; D ambiguous. CDR3 size: 14 residues. V lost 0 bases, J lost 0 bases, and 6 bases lay in between. CDR1 is SGHRS, CDR2 YFSETQ, per germline. DNA of the CDR3: TGCGCCAGCAGCTTGGGTGCGGTGAACACTGAAGCTTTCTTT. It encodes CASSLGAVNTEAFF.

The rearrangement links TRBV7-6 to TRBJ2-2; TRBD1 agrees at 7 bases. The V and J ends lost 0 bases and 3 bases, in that order; junction bases with no gene match: 10. The CDR3 runs 18 residues. Germline V gene lookup returns CDR1 SGHVS and CDR2 FNYEAQ. The CDR3 nucleotides read TGTGCCAGCAGCTTAGCCCCTACAGGGGAAATTCACACCGGGGAGCTGTTTTTT. Its protein product is CASSLAPTGEIHTGELFF.

The CDR3 loop reads CASSLVGTSSEQFF. The CDR3 region has the DNA TGTGCCAGCAGCTTGGTCGGGACTAGCAGTGAGCAGTTCTTC. J is TRBJ2-1 and V is TRBV5-4; 9 bases match TRBD2. Trimming took 0 bases from V and 9 from J; bases not matched to a gene: 4. The CDR3 has 14 residues. Germline-derived CDR1 and CDR2 are SGHNT and YYREEE (reference sequence).

The chain employs TRBV11-2 and TRBJ2-5, with D perhaps TRBD2 (7 bases). Germline V gene sequence: CDR1 SGHAT, CDR2 FQNNGV. This CDR3 has 15 residues. The ends were cut back, 1 base at V and 5 bases at J, with 14 bases in the middle. The CDR3 coding sequence is TGTGCCAGCAGCTTAGGGGTCGGGGGGCGTGAGACCCAGTACTTC. Its protein product is CASSLGVGGRETQYF.

V and J are TRBV5-4 and TRBJ1-1; D might be TRBD1 (5 bases). The CDR3 covers 13 residues. Germline CDR1 is SGHNT and CDR2 is YYREEE (reference sequence). The V end was cut by 4 bases, the J end by 5 bases, with 12 bases between. The CDR3, as DNA: TGTGCCAGCAGCCCACAGGAGACTACTGAAGCTTTCTTT. Its translation is CASSPQETTEAFF.

The chain couples TRBV19 to TRBJ2-1, with 10 bases aligning to TRBD1. The CDR3 totals 15 residues. J gave up 1 base and V 8 bases, and 5 bases lay outside the gene matches. Germline-derived CDR1 and CDR2 are LNHDA and SQIVND (reference sequence). The CDR3 sequence is CASGDRGFSYNEQFF. CDR3 sequence (DNA): TGTGCCAGTGGGGACAGGGGTTTTTCCTACAATGAGCAGTTCTTC. The full variable domain, in which reference TRBV19 and TRBJ2-1 provide the parts outside the CDR3, is DGGITQSPKYLFRKEGQNVTLSCEQNLNHDAMYWYRQDPGQGLRLIYYSQIVNDFQKGDIAEGYSVSREKKESFPLTVTSAQKNPTAFYLCASGDRGFSYNEQFFGPGTRLTVL.

The chain joins TRBV20-1 to TRBJ1-1; D not certain. This CDR3 comprises 11 residues. Germline values: CDR1 DFQATT, CDR2 SNEGSKA (reference sequence). V shed 3 bases and J shed 6 bases, with 8 bases lying between them. CDR3 sequence reads: CSASEAAEAFF. The CDR3 bases are TGCAGTGCTAGTGAGGCAGCTGAAGCTTTCTTT.

This chain links TRBV16 with TRBJ2-3, with TRBD2 matching 9 bases. Per germline, CDR1 KGHSY and CDR2 FQNENV. V dropped 0 bases and J dropped 0; count of bases not matched to a gene: 4. The CDR3 consists of 17 residues. The CDR3 sequence: CASSQSPLAGSTDTQYF. DNA of the CDR3: TGTGCCAGCAGCCAATCTCCACTAGCGGGTAGCACAGATACGCAGTATTTT.

Only one count was recorded for this clone. The chain couples TRBV6-5 to TRBJ2-5, with unresolved D. CDR3 length: 15 amino acids. V lost 6 bases, J lost 0 bases, and 14 bases lay in between. Germline V gene data show CDR1 as MNHEY and CDR2 as SVGAGI. Here the CDR3 reads CASRRDTYNQETQYF. In DNA form, the CDR3 reads TGTGCCAGCAGGCGAGACACCTATAACCAAGAGACCCAGTACTTC.

The CDR3 protein is CASSWDSKGANVLTF. In nucleotides, the CDR3 is TGTGCCAGCAGTTGGGACAGCAAGGGGGCCAACGTCCTGACTTTC. This rearrangement joins TRBV2 to TRBJ2-6; 7 nucleotides align to TRBD1. The V gene end was trimmed by 5 bases and the J gene end by 4 bases; junction bases not matched to a gene: 5. This CDR3 region has 15 residues. Germline assignment: CDR1 SNHLY and CDR2 FYNNEI. The full variable domain, completed using reference TRBV2 and TRBJ2-6, is EPEVTQTPSHQVTQMGQEVILRCVPISNHLYFYWYRQILGQKVEFLVSFYNNEISEKSEIFDDQFSVERPDGSNFTLKIRSTKLEDSAMYFCASSWDSKGANVLTFGAGSRLTVL.

V and J are TRBV2 and TRBJ2-3; 12 nucleotides match TRBD2. This CDR3 has 15 amino acids. V was pared by 5 bases and J by 4 bases, with 4 bases of the junction left unmatched. CDR1 and CDR2 (germline): SNHLY, FYNNEI. For the CDR3, the DNA is TGTGCCAGCAGTCCATCTAGCGGGGGGGCAGATACGCAGTATTTT. It codes for CASSPSSGGADTQYF.

This chain uses TRBV24-1 with TRBJ2-1; 7 nucleotides match TRBD2. CDR1 and CDR2 (germline): KGHDR, SFDVKD. The V and J ends lost 5 bases and 5 bases, in that order; junction bases with no gene match: 8. This CDR3 has 15 residues. The CDR3 nucleotides are TGTGCCACCAGTGCCCACCGGGGGGAGAACAATGAGCAGTTCTTC. Amino acid sequence: CATSAHRGENNEQFF.

The chain is built from TRBV27 and TRBJ2-1; 8 bases agree with TRBD1. The CDR3 runs to 15 residues. The V and J ends lost 8 bases and 3 bases, in that order; junction bases with no gene match: 9. Germline V gene data show CDR1 as MNHEY and CDR2 as SMNVEV (reference sequence). CDR3 sequence reads: CASQADRVRYNEQFF. The CDR3 DNA is TGTGCCAGCCAAGCGGACAGGGTTCGCTACAATGAGCAGTTCTTC.

V usage is TRBV2 and J usage is TRBJ2-7; 7 bases map to TRBD2. This CDR3 contains 13 residues. After removal of 8 bases from V and 1 base from J, the junction contained 5 bases not matched to a gene. The germline V gene encodes CDR1 SNHLY and CDR2 FYNNEI. The CDR3 nucleotides are TGTGCCAGCGGGAGGGACGGGTCCTACGAGCAGTACTTC. Amino acid sequence: CASGRDGSYEQYF. The full variable domain, with the rest looked up from reference TRBV2 and TRBJ2-7, is EPEVTQTPSHQVTQMGQEVILRCVPISNHLYFYWYRQILGQKVEFLVSFYNNEISEKSEIFDDQFSVERPDGSNFTLKIRSTKLEDSAMYFCASGRDGSYEQYFGPGTRLTVT.

This chain links TRBV6-5 with TRBJ2-3, with 7 bases aligning to TRBD2. V trimming: 6 bases; J trimming: 4 bases; junction bases outside the gene matches: 10. This CDR3 spans 15 amino acids. The germline V gene encodes CDR1 MNHEY and CDR2 SVGAGI. CDR3 sequence (DNA): TGTGCCAGCAGCTTAGAGGTGGGGGGGTCAGATACGCAGTATTTT. It specifies CASSLEVGGSDTQYF.

The chain combines TRBV4-2 with TRBJ1-6, with D maybe TRBD1 (5 bases). The CDR3 is 16 amino acids. Germline V gene sequence: CDR1 LGHNA, CDR2 YNFKEQ. Trimming took 1 base from V and 6 from J, leaving 13 bases between them. The CDR3 DNA reads TGTGCCAGCAGCCAAGCAGGAGGGGATCGTAATTCACCCCTCCACTTT. This translates into CASSQAGGDRNSPLHF.

This rearrangement joins TRBV7-3 to TRBJ2-7, with 8 bases lining up with TRBD2. Germline V gene lookup returns CDR1 SGHTA and CDR2 FQGTGA. The CDR3 covers 15 residues. J was trimmed by 1 base and V by 0 bases; bases with no gene match: 2. The CDR3 is CASSLTGGASYEQYF. The CDR3 nucleotides are TGTGCCAGCAGCTTAACCGGGGGGGCATCCTACGAGCAGTACTTC.

The rearrangement links TRBV7-2 to TRBJ2-1, with 8 bases that match TRBD2. CDR1 and CDR2 from the germline V gene are SGHTA and FQGNSA. CDR3 length: 14 residues. With 5 bases clipped from V and 6 bases from J, the junction kept 6 bases outside the gene matches. CDR3 in DNA: TGTGCCAGCAGCCCGGGAGGGGGGGTCAATGAGCAGTTCTTC. It specifies CASSPGGGVNEQFF. The full variable domain, in which reference TRBV7-2 and TRBJ2-1 provide the parts outside the CDR3, is GAGVSQSPSNKVTEKGKDVELRCDPISGHTALYWYRQSLGQGLEFLIYFQGNSAPDKSGLPSDRFSAERTGGSVSTLTIQRTQQEDSAVYLCASSPGGGVNEQFFGPGTRLTVL.

This clone has only a few counts. The chain uses TRBV11-3 and TRBJ2-2, with 10 bases identical to TRBD2. This CDR3 has 16 residues. In germline, CDR1 is SGHNT, CDR2 YENEEA. V was pared by 5 bases and J by 2 bases, with 5 bases of the junction left unmatched. CDR3 nucleotide sequence: TGTGCCAGCAGCGGGCGGACTAGCGGAAACACCGGGGAGCTGTTTTTT. Its translation is CASSGRTSGNTGELFF.

The chain couples TRBV5-1 to TRBJ1-6; D may be TRBD1 (5 bases). The germline V and J ends were trimmed by 0 bases and 9 bases, with 13 bases remaining between them. Germline V CDR1 and CDR2: SGHRS, YFSETQ. The CDR3 extends over 15 amino acids. In nucleotides, the CDR3 is TGCGCCAGCAGCTTGGCCGGGGAGGGGTTTTCACCCCTCCACTTT. Amino acid sequence: CASSLAGEGFSPLHF.

Comments on this clone: One end of the junction does not line up with germline, which may come from a read error. This rearrangement joins TRBV19 to TRBJ2-1; TRBD2 might be the D (7 bases). CDR1 is LNHDA and CDR2 is SQIVND in the germline V gene (reference sequence). This CDR3 comprises 15 residues. CDR3 in amino acids: CASSKGRGGGYEQFF. CDR3 nucleotides: TGTGCCAGCAGTAAAGGTCGAGGGGGAGGGTATGAGCAGTTCTTC.

This clone appeared a single time. The chain uses TRBV5-1 and TRBJ2-3, with D unclear. In germline, CDR1 is SGHRS, CDR2 YFSETQ. CDR3 length: 14 residues. The V end was cut by 1 base, the J end by 1 base, with 7 bases between. The CDR3 is CASSLSQGTDTQYF. DNA for the CDR3: TGCGCCAGCAGCTTGAGCCAGGGCACAGATACGCAGTATTTT.

The chain combines TRBV1 with TRBJ2-3; TRBD2, as called in the table, went unchecked against the DNA. TRBV1 is a listed pseudogene. The CDR3 length is 15 residues. CDR3 sequence: CTSSQETSSGDTQYF. DNA of the CDR3: TGCACCAGCAGCCAAGAAACTAGTTCAGGAGATACGCAGTATTTT.

This sequence joins TRBV6-5 and TRBJ1-1; no clear D gene. Germline loops: CDR1 MNHEY, CDR2 SVGAGI. CDR3 length: 15 amino acids. V gave up 0 bases and J gave up 5 bases, with 13 bases separating them. The CDR3 reads CASSYSGSRNTEAFF. The DNA of the CDR3 is TGTGCCAGCAGTTACTCCGGTTCCCGAAATACTGAAGCTTTCTTT.

This clone was found many times. CDR3 bases: TGTGCCATCAGTGAGGAAGCGGGGGGGTACAATGAGCAGTTCTTC. Protein product: CAISEEAGGYNEQFF. The V and J genes are TRBV10-3 and TRBJ2-1, with 10 nucleotides matching TRBD2. CDR1 is ENHRY, CDR2 SYGVKD, per germline. V shed 2 bases and J 4 bases; nucleotides not matched to a gene: 2. CDR3 size: 15 residues.